These 32 T cell receptor beta chains were all obtained from the same sample, sequenced in a study of response to subunit inactivated influenza vaccine. From the RT-PCR reads, TCRdb called clonotypes with MiXCR, one entry per CDR3 protein. The sample lists 500,000 or so distinct CDR3 sequences, 16% occurring once. The sequences come from CD4+ T cells sorted from PBMCs, collected around 25 months after vaccination. These receptors were obtained from a man between 50 and 69 years old who received an inactivated influenza vaccine.

The V call is TRBV5-1, the J call TRBJ1-6; D remains unclear. There are 15 residues in the CDR3. The germline CDR1 and CDR2 sequences are SGHRS and YFSETQ. V dropped 1 base and J dropped 9 bases, with 14 bases sitting between them. The CDR3 sequence: CASSLYQDPSSPLHF. The CDR3 DNA reads TGCGCCAGCAGCTTGTATCAGGATCCTTCTTCACCCCTCCACTTT.

The CDR3 region is CASSRPGASPLHF. The CDR3 bases are TGTGCCAGCAGCCGCCCAGGGGCTTCACCCCTCCACTTT. V is TRBV7-8 and J is TRBJ1-6, with D perhaps matching TRBD1 (6 bases). Trimming stripped 5 bases from V and 9 bases from J, with 11 bases between. Germline CDR1 SGHVS, CDR2 FQNEAQ. The CDR3 totals 13 residues.

This clonotype showed up just a few times. The rearrangement uses TRBV24-1 and TRBJ2-3; D is unresolved. The CDR3 runs to 14 residues. Germline V gene data show CDR1 as KGHDR and CDR2 as SFDVKD. V dropped 5 bases and J dropped 2 bases, with 10 bases sitting between them. For the CDR3, the DNA is TGTGCCACCAGTGCTGAGGCGGCCACAGATACGCAGTATTTT. It codes for CATSAEAATDTQYF.

This clonotype was detected only once. The chain links TRBV19 to TRBJ2-2; no clear D. CDR3 length: 16 amino acids. Germline CDR1 is LNHDA and CDR2 is SQIVND (reference sequence). V dropped 5 bases and J dropped 0 bases, with 13 bases sitting between them. In nucleotides, the CDR3 is TGTGCCAGTAGTCGGGCTTCAAAGACGAACACCGGGGAGCTGTTTTTT. It yields the protein CASSRASKTNTGELFF. Combining the CDR3 with reference TRBV19 and TRBJ2-2 gives the whole variable domain DGGITQSPKYLFRKEGQNVTLSCEQNLNHDAMYWYRQDPGQGLRLIYYSQIVNDFQKGDIAEGYSVSREKKESFPLTVTSAQKNPTAFYLCASSRASKTNTGELFFGEGSRLTVL.

The V gene is TRBV20-1, the J gene TRBJ2-1; 10 bases agree with TRBD2. The V segment lost 5 bases and the J segment 0 bases; nucleotides outside the gene matches: 4. Germline CDR1 and CDR2: DFQATT and SNEGSKA (reference sequence). The CDR3 is made up of 15 amino acids. CDR3 residues: CSAGRTSGSYNEQFF. CDR3 bases: TGCAGTGCTGGTAGGACTAGCGGCTCCTACAATGAGCAGTTCTTC.

In its sample, this clonotype was seen a few times. The chain combines TRBV12-3 or TRBV12-4 with TRBJ2-5; 11 bases are shared with TRBD1. This CDR3 is 14 amino acids long. Losses at the gene ends were 3 bases for V and 5 bases for J; bases not matched to a gene: 2. The CDR3 protein is CASSFGDRGETQYF. CDR3 DNA: TGTGCCAGCAGTTTTGGGGACAGGGGGGAGACCCAGTACTTC.

This clonotype was recorded at least ten times. One end of the junction does not line up with germline, which may come from a read error. The chain links TRBV20-1 to TRBJ2-5; 10 positions agree with TRBD2. Germline V gene sequence: CDR1 DFQATT, CDR2 SNEGSKA (reference sequence). This CDR3 comprises 11 residues. The CDR3: CSAGTLAGSSF. Here the CDR3 DNA reads TGCAGTGCTGGGACACTAGCGGGGAGTAGCTTC.

The chain is built from TRBV14 and TRBJ2-1, with 7 nucleotides matching TRBD2. The CDR3 runs to 13 residues. Germline V gene lookup returns CDR1 SGHDN and CDR2 FVKESK. The J segment lost 9 bases and the V segment lost 2 bases, leaving 4 bases of the junction unmatched. CDR3 in amino acids: CASSQWSGTEQFF. CDR3 DNA: TGTGCCAGCAGCCAATGGAGCGGGACTGAGCAGTTCTTC.

This clonotype showed up just a few times. V and J are TRBV3-1 and TRBJ2-1, with 7 bases aligning to TRBD1. This CDR3 spans 14 amino acids. Germline CDR1 and CDR2: LGHDT and YNNKEL (reference sequence). With 2 bases clipped from V and 9 bases from J, the junction kept 7 bases outside the gene matches. The CDR3 region has the DNA TGTGCCAGCAGCCAACCAGGGGACAGAGCTGAGCAGTTCTTC. Its translation is CASSQPGDRAEQFF.

The chain recombines TRBV20-1 with TRBJ1-5, with TRBD1 matching 7 bases. J lost 7 bases, V lost 0 bases, and 6 bases had no gene match. The CDR3 has 14 residues. Germline V CDR1 and CDR2: DFQATT, SNEGSKA (reference sequence). The CDR3 DNA is TGCAGTGCTAGAGAGGGGGGCAGGGGGCAGCCCCAGCATTTT. This gives the protein CSAREGGRGQPQHF.

The J gene is TRBJ1-5, the V gene TRBV4-2; no clear D. CDR3 length equals 13 residues. Per the germline V gene, CDR1 is LGHNA and CDR2 is YNFKEQ. Trimming shortened V by 0 bases and J by 15 bases, and 15 bases separated the two germline ends. In DNA form, the CDR3 reads TGTGCCAGCAGCCAAGATCTGAGACCCCCCACGCATTTT. Translating it yields CASSQDLRPPTHF.

V and J are TRBV10-3 and TRBJ1-3; D remains unclear. Germline loops: CDR1 ENHRY, CDR2 SYGVKD. The CDR3 is 11 residues long. Trimming stripped 4 bases from V and 4 bases from J, with 2 bases between. The CDR3, as DNA: TGTGCCATCAGTGGGGGAAACACCATATATTTT. Protein sequence: CAISGGNTIYF.

This chain links TRBV2 with TRBJ2-1, with D possibly being TRBD2 (5 bases). V dropped 4 bases and J dropped 0 bases, with 16 bases sitting between them. CDR1 is SNHLY, CDR2 FYNNEI, per germline. There are 17 residues in the CDR3. CDR3 residues: CASSGSTRPSSYNEQFF. The DNA of the CDR3 is TGTGCCAGCAGTGGGAGCACTAGGCCCAGCTCCTACAATGAGCAGTTCTTC.

This clonotype appeared a few times. This rearrangement joins TRBV5-1 to TRBJ1-1, with 7 bases identical to TRBD1. J gave up 2 bases and V 4 bases, and 8 bases lay outside the gene matches. Germline V gene lookup returns CDR1 SGHRS and CDR2 YFSETQ. CDR3 length: 15 amino acids. The CDR3 loop reads CASSLGQAVNTEAFF. In nucleotides, the CDR3 is TGCGCCAGCAGCCTAGGACAGGCCGTCAACACTGAAGCTTTCTTT.

There are many counts of this clonotype. The genes are TRBV30 and TRBJ1-2; D may be TRBD1 (5 bases). Germline CDR1 and CDR2: GTSNPN and SVGIG (reference sequence). The CDR3 totals 13 residues. The V end lost 4 bases, the J end lost 9 bases, and 18 bases lay between the germline ends. CDR3 region: CAWKNRQAGSYTF. CDR3 sequence (DNA): TGTGCCTGGAAGAACAGGCAGGCCGGCAGCTACACCTTC.

This clonotype was seen more than once but under ten times. V gene TRBV4-3 combines with J gene TRBJ2-5, with 11 bases lining up with TRBD2. The CDR3 contains 15 residues. V was clipped by 4 bases and J by 4 bases; unmatched bases: 5. CDR1 is LGHNA and CDR2 is YSLEER in the germline V gene. The DNA of the CDR3 is TGCGCCAGCAGCCCGGGACTAGCGGCATCAGAGACCCAGTACTTC. It is translated as CASSPGLAASETQYF.

This clonotype has more than one count but fewer than ten. The chain joins TRBV29-1 to TRBJ2-1; D is possibly TRBD1 or TRBD2 (5 bases each). The CDR3 is 8 residues long. Germline V gene lookup returns CDR1 SQVTM and CDR2 ANQGSEA. The CDR3 protein is CVGDEQFF. DNA of the CDR3: TGCGTGGGGGATGAGCAGTTCTTC.

The gene calls are TRBV7-2 and TRBJ2-5, with TRBD2 matching over 7 bases. The CDR3 extends over 14 amino acids. The ends lost 5 bases at V and 5 bases at J; junction bases unmatched: 8. The germline V gene encodes CDR1 SGHTA and CDR2 FQGNSA. The DNA of the CDR3 is TGTGCCAGCAGCCCAGGTAGCGGGCCGGAGACCCAGTACTTC. Its translation: CASSPGSGPETQYF. Full variable domain (outside the CDR3, taken from reference TRBV7-2 and TRBJ2-5): GAGVSQSPSNKVTEKGKDVELRCDPISGHTALYWYRQSLGQGLEFLIYFQGNSAPDKSGLPSDRFSAERTGGSVSTLTIQRTQQEDSAVYLCASSPGSGPETQYFGPGTRLLVL.

In this sample, this clonotype turned up a few times. The rearrangement uses TRBV29-1 and TRBJ2-1, with TRBD2 matching over 12 bases. Germline CDR1 SQVTM, CDR2 ANQGSEA. After removal of 5 bases from V and 7 bases from J, the junction contained 3 bases not matched to a gene. The CDR3 extends over 13 amino acids. CDR3 sequence reads: CSVPGLAGNEQFF. The DNA of the CDR3 is TGCAGCGTTCCGGGACTAGCGGGTAATGAGCAGTTCTTC.

This clonotype has at least ten counts. The chain recombines TRBV12-3 or TRBV12-4 with TRBJ2-1, with 10 bases that match TRBD1. The CDR3 consists of 15 residues. V shed 6 bases and J 1 base; nucleotides not matched to a gene: 3. The CDR3 nucleotides are TGTGCCAGCAGCTTGGGACAGGGGTCCTACAATGAGCAGTTCTTC. Protein product: CASSLGQGSYNEQFF.

This CDR3 is CASSSPGQYNEQFF. The CDR3 coding sequence is TGCGCCAGCAGCTCCCCGGGACAGTACAATGAGCAGTTCTTC. The chain employs TRBV5-1 and TRBJ2-1; 7 nucleotides match TRBD1. The V segment lost 3 bases and the J segment 4 bases; nucleotides outside the gene matches: 4. Germline V gives CDR1 SGHRS, CDR2 YFSETQ. The CDR3 is made up of 14 amino acids.

This clonotype was detected many times. The rearrangement joins TRBV29-1 to TRBJ1-3; the D is unclear. CDR1 SQVTM and CDR2 ANQGSEA come from the germline V gene. This CDR3 spans 13 amino acids. V was pared by 7 bases and J by 0 bases, with 10 bases between. CDR3 in DNA: TGCAGCGGGACCGCTCACTCTGGAAACACCATATATTTT. Its translation is CSGTAHSGNTIYF.

At least ten counts were recorded for this clonotype. The rearrangement links TRBV7-8 to TRBJ2-5; 7 bases align to TRBD1. This CDR3 region has 15 residues. V shed 6 bases, J shed 5 bases, and the junction held 12 bases outside the gene matches. Germline values: CDR1 SGHVS, CDR2 FQNEAQ. The CDR3 is CASSPTGAPRETQYF. The CDR3 DNA sequence: TGTGCCAGCAGTCCCACAGGGGCCCCGAGGGAGACCCAGTACTTC.

V is TRBV19 and J is TRBJ2-5; D not certain. V lost 3 bases to trimming and J lost 0 bases, with 5 bases between them. The CDR3 has 13 amino acids. The germline gives CDR1 LNHDA, CDR2 SQIVND (reference sequence). CDR3: CASSIGYQETQYF. The CDR3 DNA reads as TGTGCCAGTAGTATCGGGTACCAAGAGACCCAGTACTTC.

The rearrangement uses TRBV20-1 and TRBJ2-5; possible D gene TRBD2, 5 bases. CDR3 length: 14 amino acids. The germline CDR1 and CDR2 sequences are DFQATT and SNEGSKA (reference sequence). V was trimmed by 4 bases and J by 2 bases, leaving 14 bases between them. The CDR3 loop reads CSAILGREQETQYF. CDR3 sequence (DNA): TGCAGTGCTATACTGGGAAGGGAGCAAGAGACCCAGTACTTC.

This clonotype was detected a few times. V gene TRBV4-2 combines with J gene TRBJ2-4; no reliable D call. From germline, CDR1 is LGHNA and CDR2 YNFKEQ. This CDR3 is built from 17 residues. V lost 4 bases to trimming and J lost 0 bases, with 16 bases between them. CDR3 DNA sequence: TGTGCCAGCAGCCCATCCCCGTCAGGAGTAGCCAAAAACATTCAGTACTTC. It yields the protein CASSPSPSGVAKNIQYF.

About this clonotype itself: This may arise from a read error, as a much more abundant clone is one base away. This chain connects TRBV12-3 or TRBV12-4 to TRBJ2-1; 9 bases are a match to TRBD2. This CDR3 has 17 residues. CDR3 protein: CACSLPRLAGPYNEQFF. DNA for the CDR3: TGTGCCTGCAGTTTACCGCGGCTAGCGGGGCCGTACAATGAGCAGTTCTTC.

This clonotype was found a few times. The rearrangement joins TRBV11-2 to TRBJ1-2; D is perhaps TRBD1 (5 bases). Trimming left V 1 base short and J 5 bases short, with 11 bases between. In germline, CDR1 is SGHAT, CDR2 FQNNGV. The CDR3 contains 14 residues. The CDR3 is CASSLARGEYGYTF. The DNA of the CDR3 is TGTGCCAGCAGCTTAGCGAGGGGTGAATATGGCTACACCTTC. Based on the CDR3 plus reference TRBV11-2 and TRBJ1-2, the full variable domain is EAGVAQSPRYKIIEKRQSVAFWCNPISGHATLYWYQQILGQGPKLLIQFQNNGVVDDSQLPKDRFSAERLKGVDSTLKIQPAKLEDSAVYLCASSLARGEYGYTFGSGTRLTVV.

This chain connects TRBV2 to TRBJ1-4; tentative D call: TRBD1 (6 bases). The CDR3 has 14 residues. Germline CDR1 is SNHLY and CDR2 is FYNNEI. V dropped 5 bases and J dropped 7 bases, with 14 bases sitting between them. The CDR3 sequence: CASSLQGAGEKLFF. CDR3 sequence (DNA): TGTGCCAGCAGTCTACAGGGAGCGGGTGAAAAACTGTTTTTT.

The table lists this clonotype with many counts. The genes are TRBV7-2 and TRBJ2-2, with D hard to call. CDR1 and CDR2 from the germline V gene are SGHTA and FQGNSA. Trimming left V 0 bases short and J 7 bases short, with 9 bases between. The CDR3 contains 14 residues. In DNA form, the CDR3 reads TGTGCCAGCAGCTTAGCGGTGCCTGGCGGGGAGCTGTTTTTT. This sequence encodes CASSLAVPGGELFF.

This clonotype was recorded many times. The chain joins TRBV6-1 to TRBJ2-7, with D perhaps TRBD1 (6 bases). V lost 6 bases and J lost 2, with 17 bases in between. CDR3 length: 15 amino acids. In germline, CDR1 is MNHNS, CDR2 SASEGT. The chain's CDR3 is CASSGTGTPAYEQYF. DNA for the CDR3: TGTGCCAGCAGCGGTACCGGGACACCGGCCTACGAGCAGTACTTC.

The chain is built from TRBV6-6 and TRBJ2-1, with TRBD2 matching over 10 bases. J was trimmed by 3 bases and V by 2 bases; bases with no gene match: 10. The CDR3 runs to 18 residues. The germline V gene has CDR1 MNHNY and CDR2 SVGAGI (reference sequence). The CDR3 bases are TGTGCCAGCAGTTACACCCCTAGCGGGAGACCGTACTACAATGAGCAGTTCTTC. It codes for CASSYTPSGRPYYNEQFF.